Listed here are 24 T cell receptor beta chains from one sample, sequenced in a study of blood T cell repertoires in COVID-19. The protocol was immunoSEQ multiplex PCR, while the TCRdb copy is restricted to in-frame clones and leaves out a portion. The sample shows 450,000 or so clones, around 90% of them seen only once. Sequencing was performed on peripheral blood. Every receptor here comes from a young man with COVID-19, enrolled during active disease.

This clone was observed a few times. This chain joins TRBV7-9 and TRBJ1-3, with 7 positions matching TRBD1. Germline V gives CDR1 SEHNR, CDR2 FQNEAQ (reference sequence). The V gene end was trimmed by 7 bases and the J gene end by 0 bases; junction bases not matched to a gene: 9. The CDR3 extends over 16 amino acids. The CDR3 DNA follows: TGTGCCAGCATTCGACCACAGGGGAGCTCTGGAAACACCATATATTTT. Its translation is CASIRPQGSSGNTIYF.

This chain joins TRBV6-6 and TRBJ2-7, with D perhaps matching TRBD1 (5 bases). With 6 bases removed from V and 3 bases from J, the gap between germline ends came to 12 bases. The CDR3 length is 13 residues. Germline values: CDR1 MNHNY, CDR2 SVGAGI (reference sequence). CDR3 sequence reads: CASSPGSYYEQYF. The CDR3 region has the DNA TGTGCCAGCAGCCCAGGGTCCTACTACGAGCAGTACTTC.

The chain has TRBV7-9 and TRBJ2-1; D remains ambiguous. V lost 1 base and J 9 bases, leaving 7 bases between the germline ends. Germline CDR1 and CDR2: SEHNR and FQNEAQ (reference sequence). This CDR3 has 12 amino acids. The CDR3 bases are TGTGCCAGCAGCTTAGTTGGCTTTGAGCAGTTCTTC. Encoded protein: CASSLVGFEQFF.

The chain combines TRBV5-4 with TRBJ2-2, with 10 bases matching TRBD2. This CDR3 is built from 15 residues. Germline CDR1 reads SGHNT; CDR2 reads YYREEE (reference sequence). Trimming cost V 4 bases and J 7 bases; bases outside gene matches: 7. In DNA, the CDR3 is TGTGCCAGCAGCAGTAGCGGGGGGATCTACGGGGAGCTGTTTTTT. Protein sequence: CASSSSGGIYGELFF. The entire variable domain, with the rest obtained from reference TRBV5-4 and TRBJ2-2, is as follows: ETGVTQSPTHLIKTRGQQVTLRCSSQSGHNTVSWYQQALGQGPQFIFQYYREEENGRGNFPPRFSGLQFPNYSSELNVNALELDDSALYLCASSSSGGIYGELFFGEGSRLTVL.

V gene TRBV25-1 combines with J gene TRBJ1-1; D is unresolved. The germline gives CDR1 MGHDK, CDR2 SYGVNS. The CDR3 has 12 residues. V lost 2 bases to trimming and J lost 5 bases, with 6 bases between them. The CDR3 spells CASSEGHTEAFF. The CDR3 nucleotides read TGTGCCAGCAGTGAAGGCCATACTGAAGCTTTCTTT.

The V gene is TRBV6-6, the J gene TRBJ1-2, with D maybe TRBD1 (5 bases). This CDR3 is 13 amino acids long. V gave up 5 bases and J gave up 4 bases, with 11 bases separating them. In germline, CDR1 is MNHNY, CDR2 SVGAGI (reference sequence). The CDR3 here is CASSPQDIYGYTF. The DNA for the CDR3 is TGTGCCAGCAGTCCACAGGACATCTATGGCTACACCTTC.

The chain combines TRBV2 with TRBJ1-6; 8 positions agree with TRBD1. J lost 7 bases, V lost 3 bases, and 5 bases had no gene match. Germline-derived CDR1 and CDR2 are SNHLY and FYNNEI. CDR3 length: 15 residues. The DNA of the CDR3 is TGTGCCAGCAGTGATTGGACAGGGAGCAATTCACCCCTCCACTTT. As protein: CASSDWTGSNSPLHF.

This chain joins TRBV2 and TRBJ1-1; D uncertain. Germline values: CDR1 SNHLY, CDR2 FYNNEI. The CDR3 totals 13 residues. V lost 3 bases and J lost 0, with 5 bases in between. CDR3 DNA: TGTGCCAGCAGTGATCTCCTGAACACTGAAGCTTTCTTT. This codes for CASSDLLNTEAFF.

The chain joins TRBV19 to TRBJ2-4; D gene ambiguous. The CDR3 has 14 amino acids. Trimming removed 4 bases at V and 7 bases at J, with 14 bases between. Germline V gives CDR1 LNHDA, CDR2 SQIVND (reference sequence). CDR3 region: CASSTRTEENIQYF. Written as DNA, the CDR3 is TGTGCCAGTAGTACAAGAACTGAAGAGAACATTCAGTACTTC.

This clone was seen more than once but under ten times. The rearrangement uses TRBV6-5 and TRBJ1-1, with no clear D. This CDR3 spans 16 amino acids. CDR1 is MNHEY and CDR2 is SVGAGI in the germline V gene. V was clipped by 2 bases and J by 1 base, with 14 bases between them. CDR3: CASSYETRRRNTEAFF. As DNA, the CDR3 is TGTGCCAGCAGTTACGAAACCAGACGGAGGAACACTGAAGCTTTCTTT.

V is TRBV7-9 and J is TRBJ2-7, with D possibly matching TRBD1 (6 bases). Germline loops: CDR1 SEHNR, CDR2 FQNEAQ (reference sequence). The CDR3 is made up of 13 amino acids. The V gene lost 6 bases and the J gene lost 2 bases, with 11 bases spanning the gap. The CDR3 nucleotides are TGTGCCAGCAGTAGGACAGCTACCTACGAGCAGTACTTC. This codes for CASSRTATYEQYF.

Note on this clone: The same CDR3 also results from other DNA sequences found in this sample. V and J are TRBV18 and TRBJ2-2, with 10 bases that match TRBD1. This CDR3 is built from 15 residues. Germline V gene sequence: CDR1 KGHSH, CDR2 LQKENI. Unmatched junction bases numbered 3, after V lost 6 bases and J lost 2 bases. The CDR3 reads CASSSTGGNTGELFF. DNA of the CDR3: TGTGCCAGCTCTTCGACAGGGGGCAACACCGGGGAGCTGTTTTTT.

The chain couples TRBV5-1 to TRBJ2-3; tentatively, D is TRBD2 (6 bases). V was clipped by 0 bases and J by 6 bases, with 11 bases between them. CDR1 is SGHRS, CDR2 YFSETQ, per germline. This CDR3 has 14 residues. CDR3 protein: CASSLASAGDTQYF. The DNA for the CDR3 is TGCGCCAGCAGCTTGGCCTCTGCGGGGGATACGCAGTATTTT.

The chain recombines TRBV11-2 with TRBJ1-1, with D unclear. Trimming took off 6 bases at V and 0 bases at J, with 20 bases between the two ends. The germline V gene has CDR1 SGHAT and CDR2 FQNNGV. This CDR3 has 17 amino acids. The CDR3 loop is CASRPRFAVNLNTEAFF. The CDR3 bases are TGTGCCAGCAGACCCAGATTCGCCGTGAACCTGAACACTGAAGCTTTCTTT.

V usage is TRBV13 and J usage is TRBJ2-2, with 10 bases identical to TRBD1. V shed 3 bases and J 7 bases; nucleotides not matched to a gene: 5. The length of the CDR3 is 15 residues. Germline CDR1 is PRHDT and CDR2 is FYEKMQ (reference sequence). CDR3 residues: CASSLTGGGIGELFF. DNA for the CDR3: TGTGCCAGCAGCTTGACAGGGGGCGGTATCGGGGAGCTGTTTTTT.

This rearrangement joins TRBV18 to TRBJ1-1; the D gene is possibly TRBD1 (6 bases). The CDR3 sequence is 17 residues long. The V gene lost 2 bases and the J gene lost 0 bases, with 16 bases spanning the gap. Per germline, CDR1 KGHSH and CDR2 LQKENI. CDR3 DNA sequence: TGTGCCAGCTCACCAGTTCGGGGGGCGACGATGAACACTGAAGCTTTCTTT. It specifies CASSPVRGATMNTEAFF. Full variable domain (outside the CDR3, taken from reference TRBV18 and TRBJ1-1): NAGVMQNPRHLVRRRGQEARLRCSPMKGHSHVYWYRQLPEEGLKFMVYLQKENIIDESGMPKERFSAEFPKEGPSILRIQQVVRGDSAAYFCASSPVRGATMNTEAFFGQGTRLTVV.

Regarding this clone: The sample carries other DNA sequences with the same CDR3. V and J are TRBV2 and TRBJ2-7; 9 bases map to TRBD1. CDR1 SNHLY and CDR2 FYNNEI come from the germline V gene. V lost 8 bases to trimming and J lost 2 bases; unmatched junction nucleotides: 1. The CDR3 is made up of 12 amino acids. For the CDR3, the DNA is TGTGCCAGCCGGACAGGGGCCTACGAGCAGTACTTC. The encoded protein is CASRTGAYEQYF.

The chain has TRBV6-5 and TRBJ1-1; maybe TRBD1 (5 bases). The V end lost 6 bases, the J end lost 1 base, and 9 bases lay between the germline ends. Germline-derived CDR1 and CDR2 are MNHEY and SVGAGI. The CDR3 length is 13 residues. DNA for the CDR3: TGTGCCAGCAGGATTCAGGGGAACACTGAAGCTTTCTTT. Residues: CASRIQGNTEAFF.

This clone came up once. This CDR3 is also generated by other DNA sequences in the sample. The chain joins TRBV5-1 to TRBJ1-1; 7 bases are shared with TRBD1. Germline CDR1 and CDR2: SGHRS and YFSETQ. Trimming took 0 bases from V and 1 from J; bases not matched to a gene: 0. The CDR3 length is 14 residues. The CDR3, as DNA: TGCGCCAGCAGCTTGGGGGACAGGAACACTGAAGCTTTCTTT. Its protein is CASSLGDRNTEAFF.

DNA for the CDR3: TGTGCCAGCAACGCGGGAGATGCGGCCGGGGAGCTGTTTTTT. Protein product: CASNAGDAAGELFF. The chain carries TRBV2 and TRBJ2-2; 7 bases map to TRBD2. Germline CDR1 and CDR2: SNHLY and FYNNEI. CDR3 length equals 14 residues. Trimming cost V 7 bases and J 6 bases; bases outside gene matches: 8.

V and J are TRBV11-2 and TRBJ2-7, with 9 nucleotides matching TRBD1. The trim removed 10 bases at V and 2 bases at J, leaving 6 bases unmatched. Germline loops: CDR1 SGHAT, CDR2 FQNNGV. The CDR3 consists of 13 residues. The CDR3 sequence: CATRTGDTYEQYF. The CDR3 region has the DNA TGTGCCACCAGGACAGGGGACACCTACGAGCAGTACTTC.

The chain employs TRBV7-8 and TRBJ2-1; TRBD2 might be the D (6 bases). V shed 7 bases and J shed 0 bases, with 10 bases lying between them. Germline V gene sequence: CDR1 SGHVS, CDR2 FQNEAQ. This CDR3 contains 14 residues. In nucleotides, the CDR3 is TGTGCCAGCAATATGGGGGGCTCCTACAATGAGCAGTTCTTC. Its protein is CASNMGGSYNEQFF.

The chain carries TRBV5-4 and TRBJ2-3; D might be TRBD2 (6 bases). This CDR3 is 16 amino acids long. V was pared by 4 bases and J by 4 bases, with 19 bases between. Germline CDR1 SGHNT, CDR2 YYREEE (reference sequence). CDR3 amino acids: CASSPAAGSGPDTQYF. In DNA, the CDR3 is TGTGCCAGCAGCCCCGCTGCGGGATCGGGCCCAGATACGCAGTATTTT.

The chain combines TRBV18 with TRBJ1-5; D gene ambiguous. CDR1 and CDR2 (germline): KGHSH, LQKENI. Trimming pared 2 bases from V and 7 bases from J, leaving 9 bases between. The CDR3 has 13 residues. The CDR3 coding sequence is TGTGCCAGCTCACCAGGCGGCGGGCAGCCCCAGCATTTT. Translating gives CASSPGGGQPQHF.